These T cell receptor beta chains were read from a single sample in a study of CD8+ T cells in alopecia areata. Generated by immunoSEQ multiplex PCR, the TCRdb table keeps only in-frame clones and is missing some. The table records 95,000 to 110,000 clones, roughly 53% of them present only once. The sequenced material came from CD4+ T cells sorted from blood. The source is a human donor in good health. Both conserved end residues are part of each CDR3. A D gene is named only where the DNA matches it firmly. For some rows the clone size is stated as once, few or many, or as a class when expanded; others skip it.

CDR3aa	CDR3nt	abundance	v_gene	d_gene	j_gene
CAISESERQETQYF	TGTGCCATCAGTGAGTCGGAGAGACAAGAGACCCAGTACTTC	-	TRBV10-3	-	TRBJ2-5
CASGGQGSTEAFF	TGCGCCAGCGGAGGGCAGGGCAGTACTGAAGCTTTCTTT	-	TRBV5-1	-	TRBJ1-1
CAWKAGGYNEQFF	TGTGCCTGGAAAGCGGGGGGCTACAATGAGCAGTTCTTC	-	TRBV30	TRBD2	TRBJ2-1
CASSLVLEGAGGQRDNF	TGTGCCAGCAGCTTGGTCCTGGAGGGAGCGGGGGGGCAGAGAGACAACTTC	few	TRBV5-8	TRBD2	TRBJ2-4
CASSLIRGEAFF	TGTGCCAGCAGCCTGATCAGGGGGGAAGCTTTCTTT	few	TRBV5-5	TRBD1	TRBJ1-1
CAWSVHRETQYF	TGTGCCTGGAGTGTACATAGGGAGACCCAGTACTTC	-	TRBV30	-	TRBJ2-5
CATSRDTGTGGEQYF	TGTGCCACCAGCAGGGACACCGGGACAGGCGGAGAGCAGTACTTC	-	TRBV15	TRBD1	TRBJ2-7
CASSPPLAGKNIQYF	TGTGCCAGCAGCCCCCCACTAGCGGGGAAAAACATTCAGTACTTC	few	TRBV7-2	TRBD2	TRBJ2-4
CASSKGGQNQPQHF	TGTGCCAGCAGCAAAGGGGGCCAGAATCAGCCCCAGCATTTT	-	TRBV21-1	-	TRBJ1-5
CASSLAPDPDYEQYF	TGCGCCAGCAGCTTGGCCCCGGACCCAGACTACGAGCAGTACTTC	few	TRBV5-1	-	TRBJ2-7